The T cell receptor (beta chain) under discussion was sequenced for a study of T-cell reconstitution after alpha-beta-depleted transplantation in children. It was with unique molecular identifiers that the TCRbeta library was prepared. TCRdb itself ran the PCR reads through MiXCR, one entry per CDR3 protein. Among 300,000 to 400,000 distinct CDR3 sequences listed, roughly 13% were seen once. Trimming removed 5 bases from V and 4 bases from J, with 18 bases in between. The germline V gene encodes CDR1 SGDLS and CDR2 YYNGEE. This CDR3 is 15 amino acids long. This clonotype has a handful of counts. The TCR originated in a human donor who donated a stem cell graft to a child with Fanconi anemia. The chain has TRBV9 and TRBJ1-1; D is unresolved. Sequences were derived from PBMCs, sampled from the stem cell graft. The CDR3 DNA sequence: TGTGCCAGCAGTCCGTTTAGTCAAGGGAGCACTGAAGCTTTCTTT. Its protein product is CASSPFSQGSTEAFF.